The 29 T cell receptor beta chains reported below all come from one sample, sequenced in a study of cytomegalovirus exposure and HLA in healthy donors. The PCR used 60 Vbeta and 13 Jbeta primers. Only in-frame clones appear in the TCRdb table, and some are missing; sequencing was by immunoSEQ multiplex PCR. The sample holds about 67,000 clones. The sample taken for sequencing was PBMCs. The receptors here all came from a young woman in good health and CMV-seronegative.

The chain recombines TRBV25-1 with TRBJ2-1, with D possibly matching TRBD2 (5 bases). Trimming removed 2 bases at V and 1 base at J, with 9 bases between. This CDR3 is built from 15 residues. The germline V gene has CDR1 MGHDK and CDR2 SYGVNS. In nucleotides, the CDR3 is TGTGCCAGCAGTGAAGGGAGCGGTTCCTACAATGAGCAGTTCTTC. As protein: CASSEGSGSYNEQFF.

The genes are TRBV7-2 and TRBJ2-7, with 10 bases that match TRBD1. The CDR3 is 15 residues long. Trimming took 5 bases from V and 4 from J; bases not matched to a gene: 8. Germline V gives CDR1 SGHTA, CDR2 FQGNSA. The CDR3 nucleotides are TGTGCCAGCAGCCCACACCGGGACAGGGGATACGAGCAGTACTTC. Its translation is CASSPHRDRGYEQYF.

The chain uses TRBV4-1 and TRBJ2-7; 14 bases match TRBD2. CDR3 length equals 16 residues. Looked up from germline, CDR1 is MGHRA and CDR2 is YSYEKL. V lost 1 base to trimming and J lost 7 bases; unmatched junction nucleotides: 6. In DNA, the CDR3 is TGCGCCAGCAGCCAAGCGGGACTAGCGGGAGTGGGGGAGCAGTACTTC. It specifies CASSQAGLAGVGEQYF.

The genes are TRBV18 and TRBJ1-3; 10 bases are shared with TRBD1. The CDR3 runs to 16 residues. Germline assignment: CDR1 KGHSH and CDR2 LQKENI. The J segment lost 4 bases and the V segment lost 0 bases, leaving 3 bases of the junction unmatched. CDR3 DNA sequence: TGTGCCAGCTCACCACCGGGACAGGGGCCGGGAAACACCATATATTTT. This sequence encodes CASSPPGQGPGNTIYF. Supplemented by reference TRBV18 and TRBJ1-3, the full variable domain reads NAGVMQNPRHLVRRRGQEARLRCSPMKGHSHVYWYRQLPEEGLKFMVYLQKENIIDESGMPKERFSAEFPKEGPSILRIQQVVRGDSAAYFCASSPPGQGPGNTIYFGEGSWLTVV.

The rearrangement joins TRBV5-4 to TRBJ2-7, with 8 nucleotides matching TRBD1. CDR3 length: 15 residues. Germline CDR1 SGHNT, CDR2 YYREEE (reference sequence). Unmatched junction bases numbered 5, after V lost 1 base and J lost 2 bases. CDR3 sequence reads: CASSLSGTGTYEQYF. DNA of the CDR3: TGTGCCAGCAGCTTGTCCGGGACAGGTACCTACGAGCAGTACTTC.

The chain carries TRBV9 and TRBJ2-7; no firm D call. The CDR3 loop spans 14 amino acids. The germline gives CDR1 SGDLS, CDR2 YYNGEE. V lost 4 bases to trimming and J lost 4 bases, with 15 bases between them. CDR3 loop: CASSPPGFGYEQYF. DNA of the CDR3: TGTGCCAGCAGCCCCCCCGGATTCGGGTACGAGCAGTACTTC.

V is TRBV18 and J is TRBJ2-1; 9 nucleotides line up with TRBD2. This CDR3 comprises 15 residues. In germline, CDR1 is KGHSH, CDR2 LQKENI. J gave up 7 bases and V 0 bases, and 4 bases lay outside the gene matches. The CDR3 DNA follows: TGTGCCAGCTCACCACCTCGCGGGAGGGGGAATGAGCAGTTCTTC. As protein: CASSPPRGRGNEQFF.

The chain combines TRBV4-3 with TRBJ2-7; TRBD1 is a possible D gene (5 bases). Germline CDR1 and CDR2: LGHNA and YSLEER. CDR3 length: 15 amino acids. V lost 2 bases to trimming and J lost 3 bases, with 14 bases between them. The CDR3 is CASSQKTGLNYEQYF. The DNA for the CDR3 is TGCGCCAGCAGCCAAAAAACAGGCCTTAACTACGAGCAGTACTTC.

This chain uses TRBV7-9 with TRBJ1-4; 9 nucleotides match TRBD1. With V trimmed by 6 bases and J by 8 bases, 10 bases remained unmatched. The germline CDR1 and CDR2 sequences are SEHNR and FQNEAQ (reference sequence). CDR3 size: 15 residues. The CDR3 DNA sequence: TGTGCCAGCAGACCCCCCGGGACAGGGAGCGAAAAACTGTTTTTT. This codes for CASRPPGTGSEKLFF.

This CDR3 is CASSSSLTAFIYGYTF. CDR3 in DNA: TGTGCCAGCAGCTCCTCCCTGACAGCCTTTATCTATGGCTACACCTTC. The chain combines TRBV5-4 with TRBJ1-2, with D possibly matching TRBD1 (5 bases). With 3 bases removed from V and 4 bases from J, the gap between germline ends came to 19 bases. In germline, CDR1 is SGHNT, CDR2 YYREEE (reference sequence). The CDR3 is 16 residues long.

The CDR3 sequence is CARSPRPSGTDNQPQHF. DNA for the CDR3: TGTGCCAGAAGCCCACGCCCTTCCGGGACAGACAATCAGCCCCAGCATTTT. V and J are TRBV5-3 and TRBJ1-5; 7 nucleotides line up with TRBD1. TRBV5-3 qualifies as an ORF whose function is uncertain. CDR3 size: 17 residues. V shed 4 bases, J shed 3 bases, and the junction held 13 bases outside the gene matches.

The V gene is TRBV9, the J gene TRBJ2-3; D may be TRBD2 (7 bases). The CDR3 extends over 17 amino acids. CDR1 is SGDLS and CDR2 is YYNGEE in the germline V gene. V lost 4 bases to trimming and J lost 1 base, with 19 bases between them. CDR3 in DNA: TGTGCCAGCAGCCCGGGGGCGGGGGTCCTAGGCACAGATACGCAGTATTTT. This codes for CASSPGAGVLGTDTQYF.

The chain couples TRBV5-4 to TRBJ1-2, with TRBD1 matching over 8 bases. Germline V gene data show CDR1 as SGHNT and CDR2 as YYREEE (reference sequence). V dropped 0 bases and J dropped 4; count of bases not matched to a gene: 11. This CDR3 has 17 residues. DNA for the CDR3: TGTGCCAGCAGCTTGGGGGCGACAGGGGCCGAGAGCTATGGCTACACCTTC. Translation: CASSLGATGAESYGYTF.

The genes are TRBV4-2 and TRBJ1-4; D is unclear. Germline assignment: CDR1 LGHNA and CDR2 YNFKEQ. This CDR3 has 16 residues. Between the trimmed V and J ends, which lost 2 bases and 0 bases, there was a span of 10 bases. The CDR3 here is CASSQLAGSTNEKLFF. The CDR3 DNA follows: TGTGCCAGCAGCCAACTAGCCGGTTCAACTAATGAAAAACTGTTTTTT.

V usage is TRBV30 and J usage is TRBJ2-5, with D possibly matching TRBD1 (5 bases). CDR3 length: 14 residues. Between the trimmed V and J ends, which lost 0 bases and 5 bases, there was a span of 13 bases. The germline gives CDR1 GTSNPN, CDR2 SVGIG (reference sequence). This CDR3 reads CAWSVGAGRETQYF. CDR3 DNA sequence: TGTGCCTGGAGTGTAGGGGCAGGGCGGGAGACCCAGTACTTC.

This chain links TRBV6-5 with TRBJ2-5; the D gene is possibly TRBD2 (5 bases). The CDR3 has 12 amino acids. Germline-derived CDR1 and CDR2 are MNHEY and SVGAGI. V was trimmed by 2 bases and J by 4 bases, leaving 5 bases between them. The DNA of the CDR3 is TGTGCCAGCAGTTACGGAGGAGAGACCCAGTACTTC. It encodes CASSYGGETQYF.

The V and J genes are TRBV5-8 and TRBJ1-5; no clear D. Trimming removed 3 bases at V and 1 base at J, with 8 bases between. The germline gives CDR1 SGHTS, CDR2 YDEGEE. The CDR3 loop spans 14 amino acids. CDR3: CASSSPSSNQPQHF. CDR3 in DNA: TGTGCCAGCAGCTCCCCGTCGAGCAATCAGCCCCAGCATTTT.

The genes are TRBV18 and TRBJ1-1; 9 bases agree with TRBD1. The CDR3 contains 16 residues. J was trimmed by 4 bases and V by 3 bases; bases with no gene match: 9. Germline CDR1 reads KGHSH; CDR2 reads LQKENI. CDR3 sequence (DNA): TGTGCCAGCTCACCCCGGGACAGGGAACGATTCACTGAAGCTTTCTTT. Protein sequence: CASSPRDRERFTEAFF.

The chain couples TRBV18 to TRBJ2-7, with 7 bases identical to TRBD1. The ends lost 3 bases at V and 5 bases at J; junction bases unmatched: 16. The germline gives CDR1 KGHSH, CDR2 LQKENI. This CDR3 has 17 residues. The CDR3: CASSPDTTGLVMHEQYF. CDR3 DNA sequence: TGTGCCAGCTCACCCGACACGACAGGGCTCGTTATGCACGAGCAGTACTTC.

The V gene is TRBV16, the J gene TRBJ2-5; TRBD1 is a possible D gene (5 bases). Germline V gene data show CDR1 as KGHSY and CDR2 as FQNENV. V was pared by 3 bases and J by 1 base, with 12 bases between. This CDR3 spans 15 amino acids. CDR3 bases: TGTGCCAGCAGCCACCTCGACAGTTCCCAAGAGACCCAGTACTTC. Its translation is CASSHLDSSQETQYF. Looking up the rest from reference TRBV16 and TRBJ2-5 gives the full variable domain: GEEVAQTPKHLVRGEGQKAKLYCAPIKGHSYVFWYQQVLKNEFKFLISFQNENVFDETGMPKERFSAKCLPNSPCSLEIQATKLEDSAVYFCASSHLDSSQETQYFGPGTRLLVL.

The J gene is TRBJ1-1, the V gene TRBV9; the match to TRBD1 covers 8 bases. CDR3 size: 13 residues. Germline values: CDR1 SGDLS, CDR2 YYNGEE. Losses at the gene ends were 4 bases for V and 3 bases for J; bases not matched to a gene: 2. The CDR3 protein is CASSPDRDTEAFF. The CDR3 DNA reads TGTGCCAGCAGCCCGGACAGGGACACTGAAGCTTTCTTT.

This chain joins TRBV6-5 and TRBJ1-5, with a possible D match to TRBD1 (6 bases). Germline V CDR1 and CDR2: MNHEY, SVGAGI. This CDR3 has 15 amino acids. V was trimmed by 6 bases and J by 1 base, leaving 13 bases between them. CDR3: CASRRLDSSNQPQHF. The CDR3 DNA reads as TGTGCCAGCAGACGACTGGACAGCAGCAATCAGCCCCAGCATTTT.

About this clone: At one end the junction does not follow the germline gene, possibly because of a read error. The chain recombines TRBV4-3 with TRBJ2-7; 12 positions agree with TRBD1. This CDR3 comprises 16 residues. Germline CDR1 is LGHNA and CDR2 is YSLEER. CDR3 sequence: CTSSQKAGTGGHEQYF. Written as DNA, the CDR3 is TGCACCAGCAGCCAAAAAGCCGGGACAGGGGGCCACGAGCAGTACTTC.

J is TRBJ2-3 and V is TRBV29-1; 11 bases match TRBD1. Looked up from germline, CDR1 is SQVTM and CDR2 is ANQGSEA. V was clipped by 6 bases and J by 5 bases; unmatched bases: 10. CDR3 length: 15 amino acids. The CDR3 is CSVEMDRGQGDTQYF. CDR3 nucleotides: TGCAGCGTCGAAATGGACAGGGGGCAGGGAGATACGCAGTATTTT.

The chain employs TRBV11-2 and TRBJ2-5; possible D gene TRBD1, 8 bases. In germline, CDR1 is SGHAT, CDR2 FQNNGV. The CDR3 consists of 16 residues. V gave up 4 bases and J gave up 5 bases, with 20 bases separating them. This chain's CDR3 is CASSSNTGGGLETQYF. CDR3 coding DNA: TGTGCCAGCAGCTCCAACACAGGGGGGGGTTTGGAGACCCAGTACTTC.

The genes are TRBV18 and TRBJ1-2, with 9 positions matching TRBD1. CDR3 length: 14 residues. Trimming took 0 bases from V and 10 from J; bases not matched to a gene: 6. Germline V lookup: CDR1 KGHSH, CDR2 LQKENI. CDR3 sequence reads: CASSPPGQGVIYTF. The CDR3 DNA is TGTGCCAGCTCACCACCGGGACAGGGAGTGATCTACACCTTC.

The chain couples TRBV30 to TRBJ1-4; D is possibly TRBD1 (5 bases). The CDR3 covers 11 residues. Germline CDR1 and CDR2: GTSNPN and SVGIG (reference sequence). CDR3 sequence: CARGYGEKLFF. Here the CDR3 DNA reads TGTGCGCGGGGGTATGGTGAAAAACTGTTTTTT.

The chain carries TRBV6-5 and TRBJ1-5; TRBD1 matches 8 bases. Germline CDR1 is MNHEY and CDR2 is SVGAGI. The CDR3 runs to 13 residues. Trimming removed 6 bases from V and 4 bases from J; junction bases left unmatched: 2. CDR3 in amino acids: CASRDRGNQPQHF. The CDR3 DNA reads TGTGCCAGCAGAGACAGGGGTAATCAGCCCCAGCATTTT.

This CDR3 reads CASSLPRVLFF. The CDR3, as DNA: TGTGCCAGCAGCCTTCCCAGGGTGCTGTTTTTT. The chain carries TRBV7-2 and TRBJ2-2, with D perhaps matching TRBD1 (5 bases). The CDR3 totals 11 residues. Trimming removed 5 bases at V and 13 bases at J, with 11 bases between. CDR1 is SGHTA, CDR2 FQGNSA, per germline.